These 9 T cell receptor beta chains share one sample of origin, sequenced in a study of blood T cell repertoires in COVID-19. Here immunoSEQ multiplex PCR was the method, and the copy in TCRdb shows in-frame clones only, minus some. The repertoire includes around 140,000 clones, nearly 80% of them detected once, and around 3.2% sits in the top ten. Material: PBMCs or T cells enriched from blood (not recorded which). The origin of the receptors is a woman aged 50 to 60 who had recovered from COVID-19.

The chain has TRBV6-1 and TRBJ2-3; the match to TRBD1 covers 9 bases. CDR3 length equals 13 residues. Trimming removed 3 bases from V and 8 bases from J; junction bases left unmatched: 3. Per germline, CDR1 MNHNS and CDR2 SASEGT. CDR3 bases: TGTGCCAGCAGTGAGGGACAGGGCGGTACGCAGTATTTT. It specifies CASSEGQGGTQYF.

This sequence joins TRBV9 and TRBJ2-7; possible D gene TRBD1, 6 bases. CDR1 SGDLS and CDR2 YYNGEE come from the germline V gene. V lost 4 bases and J lost 6, with 20 bases in between. This CDR3 spans 15 amino acids. The CDR3 here is CASSKKLGADPEQYF. The CDR3 DNA sequence: TGTGCCAGCAGCAAAAAACTGGGGGCAGACCCCGAGCAGTACTTC.

The CDR3 bases are TGTGCCAGCAGCGCGTTAACTTCCCACGAGCAGTACTTC. Amino acids: CASSALTSHEQYF. The gene calls are TRBV9 and TRBJ2-7, with unresolved D. The germline V and J ends were trimmed by 3 bases and 5 bases, with 12 bases remaining between them. This CDR3 comprises 13 residues. The germline V gene encodes CDR1 SGDLS and CDR2 YYNGEE.

The chain employs TRBV5-1 and TRBJ2-7; 7 bases agree with TRBD1. Germline loops: CDR1 SGHRS, CDR2 YFSETQ. The CDR3 sequence is 15 residues long. The ends lost 4 bases at V and 3 bases at J; junction bases unmatched: 10. The CDR3 is CASSTGQLGVYEQYF. CDR3 nucleotide sequence: TGCGCCAGCAGCACGGGACAGTTGGGGGTCTACGAGCAGTACTTC.

This chain connects TRBV27 to TRBJ2-3; TRBD1 might be the D (5 bases). Germline V CDR1 and CDR2: MNHEY, SMNVEV (reference sequence). The CDR3 loop spans 13 amino acids. The V and J ends lost 3 bases and 6 bases respectively, with 10 bases between them. In nucleotides, the CDR3 is TGTGCCAGCAGTTTTCCCTCAGGGGATACGCAGTATTTT. It codes for CASSFPSGDTQYF.

The table lists this clone with a few counts. The rearrangement joins TRBV7-9 to TRBJ2-6; TRBD1 agrees at 11 bases. Germline V gene lookup returns CDR1 SEHNR and CDR2 FQNEAQ (reference sequence). This CDR3 has 18 amino acids. V lost 5 bases to trimming and J lost 0 bases; unmatched junction nucleotides: 6. CDR3 sequence (DNA): TGTGCCAGCAGCAGCTGGGACAGGGGGGGCTCTGGGGCCAACGTCCTGACTTTC. Translating it yields CASSSWDRGGSGANVLTF.

This clone was detected once. The chain employs TRBV19 and TRBJ2-4; 8 bases agree with TRBD2. The V gene's germline CDR1 is LNHDA and CDR2 SQIVND (reference sequence). The junction had 11 bases not matched to a gene; V was cut back by 5 bases and J by 5 bases. The CDR3 length is 16 residues. CDR3 coding DNA: TGTGCCAGTAGTTTGAGCGGGAGCGGACCCCAAAACATTCAGTACTTC. Translation gives CASSLSGSGPQNIQYF.

Worth noting for this clone: A junction end diverges from the germline sequence, so it may reflect a read error. The chain's CDR3 is CASSLGPGSGVQETQYF. The CDR3 bases are TGTGCTAGCAGCTTAGGGCCCGGTAGCGGGGTTCAAGAGACCCAGTACTTC. The V and J genes are TRBV7-7 and TRBJ2-5; 8 nucleotides agree with TRBD2. Germline V gene data show CDR1 as SSHAT and CDR2 as FNYEAQ (reference sequence). CDR3 length equals 17 residues. The entire variable domain, with the rest obtained from reference TRBV7-7 and TRBJ2-5, is as follows: GAGVSQSPRYKVTKRGQDVTLRCDPISSHATLYWYQQALGQGPEFLTYFNYEAQPDKSGLPSDRFSAERPEGSISTLTIQRTEQRDSAMYRCASSLGPGSGVQETQYFGPGTRLLVL.

CDR3 sequence reads: CASSLEGQGNSPLHF. The CDR3 DNA follows: TGCGCCAGCAGCTTGGAGGGACAGGGAAATTCACCCCTCCACTTT. This sequence joins TRBV5-1 and TRBJ1-6, with TRBD1 matching 9 bases. V was clipped by 0 bases and J by 7 bases; unmatched bases: 2. The germline gives CDR1 SGHRS, CDR2 YFSETQ. The CDR3 covers 15 residues.